These 28 T cell receptor beta chains originate from one sample sequenced in a study of memory CD4+ T cells and cytomegalovirus serostatus. Produced via immunoSEQ multiplex PCR; TCRdb's table is partial and in-frame only. The profile shows 70,000 to 95,000 clones, approximately 80% of them singletons. Single viable CD3+CD4+CD8-CD45RO+ cells were sorted as the memory CD4+ T cells. Sequencing was performed on memory CD4+ T cells from blood. These TCRs come from an adult in good health and CMV-seronegative.

The rearrangement joins TRBV7-6 to TRBJ2-7, with a weak D call TRBD1 (6 bases). Germline CDR1 reads SGHVS; CDR2 reads FNYEAQ. Deletions cut 0 bases from V and 2 bases from J, with 11 bases between. The CDR3 loop spans 15 amino acids. The chain's CDR3 is CASSLAEQGPYEQYF. The CDR3 bases are TGTGCCAGCAGCTTAGCGGAACAGGGCCCCTACGAGCAGTACTTC.

This rearrangement joins TRBV7-9 to TRBJ1-2; maybe TRBD1 (6 bases). V was clipped by 5 bases and J by 2 bases, with 12 bases between them. The germline CDR1 and CDR2 sequences are SEHNR and FQNEAQ (reference sequence). This CDR3 spans 14 amino acids. The CDR3 nucleotides read TGTGCCAGCAGCCTTGGACAGTTAAACTATGGCTACACCTTC. Its protein is CASSLGQLNYGYTF.

The V gene is TRBV6-5, the J gene TRBJ1-6; possible D gene TRBD1, 5 bases. Trimming removed 4 bases at V and 9 bases at J, with 16 bases between. The CDR3 sequence is 15 residues long. CDR1 is MNHEY and CDR2 is SVGAGI in the germline V gene. The CDR3 DNA reads as TGTGCCAGCAGTTCCGGCCAGGGAAGATCTTCACCCCTCCACTTT. Encoded protein: CASSSGQGRSSPLHF.

The chain employs TRBV19 and TRBJ2-2; TRBD1 matches 10 bases. V was pared by 6 bases and J by 3 bases, with 4 bases of the junction left unmatched. The CDR3 has 15 amino acids. CDR1 is LNHDA, CDR2 SQIVND, per germline (reference sequence). The CDR3 DNA sequence: TGTGCCAGTAGAAAGGGACAGGGGTACACCGGGGAGCTGTTTTTT. As protein: CASRKGQGYTGELFF.

V usage is TRBV2 and J usage is TRBJ1-1, with D perhaps matching TRBD1 (5 bases). The V and J ends lost 6 bases and 7 bases respectively, with 18 bases between them. Germline V CDR1 and CDR2: SNHLY, FYNNEI. The CDR3 is 14 residues long. CDR3 loop: CASRQDSSGGEAFF. CDR3 in DNA: TGTGCCAGCAGACAAGACAGTAGCGGGGGTGAAGCTTTCTTT.

The sample holds a few counts of this clone. This chain connects TRBV5-1 to TRBJ1-6; tentatively, D is TRBD1 (5 bases). Per germline, CDR1 SGHRS and CDR2 YFSETQ. Trimming removed 4 bases from V and 10 bases from J, with 15 bases in between. The CDR3 has 14 amino acids. CDR3 protein: CASSIGEGRSPLHF. For the CDR3, the DNA is TGCGCCAGCAGCATCGGGGAGGGGAGATCACCCCTCCACTTT.

This clone has a handful of counts. This chain links TRBV7-8 with TRBJ1-5; a possible D gene is TRBD1 (5 bases). The germline gives CDR1 SGHVS, CDR2 FQNEAQ. V was cut by 5 bases and J by 3 bases, with 14 bases left in between. The CDR3 sequence is 15 residues long. In DNA, the CDR3 is TGTGCCAGCAGCCCCGGGAGGGGCTACAATCAGCCCCAGCATTTT. This gives the protein CASSPGRGYNQPQHF.

The rearrangement joins TRBV2 to TRBJ2-3; maybe TRBD2 (6 bases). CDR1 is SNHLY, CDR2 FYNNEI, per germline. V lost 6 bases and J lost 1, with 11 bases in between. CDR3 length equals 14 residues. For the CDR3, the DNA is TGTGCCAGCAGGGTGCGGGGAGGCACAGATACGCAGTATTTT. It codes for CASRVRGGTDTQYF. Filled out from reference TRBV2 and TRBJ2-3, the complete variable domain reads EPEVTQTPSHQVTQMGQEVILRCVPISNHLYFYWYRQILGQKVEFLVSFYNNEISEKSEIFDDQFSVERPDGSNFTLKIRSTKLEDSAMYFCASRVRGGTDTQYFGPGTRLTVL.

This sequence joins TRBV10-3 and TRBJ2-2; D not certain. The V gene's germline CDR1 is ENHRY and CDR2 SYGVKD. Trimming left V 3 bases short and J 0 bases short, with 11 bases between. The CDR3 totals 16 residues. CDR3 protein: CAISDPRGANTGELFF. CDR3 sequence (DNA): TGTGCCATCAGTGACCCCAGAGGCGCGAACACCGGGGAGCTGTTTTTT.

The rearrangement links TRBV7-2 to TRBJ1-1; D is unresolved. The V and J ends lost 6 bases and 1 base respectively, with 9 bases between them. The CDR3 consists of 13 residues. CDR1 is SGHTA and CDR2 is FQGNSA in the germline V gene. The CDR3 is CASRLTPNTEAFF. CDR3 sequence (DNA): TGTGCCAGCAGGTTAACACCGAACACTGAAGCTTTCTTT.

The V call is TRBV18, the J call TRBJ1-5, with D uncertain. The germline CDR1 and CDR2 sequences are KGHSH and LQKENI. This CDR3 has 14 residues. Trimming took off 3 bases at V and 5 bases at J, with 11 bases between the two ends. CDR3 sequence (DNA): TGTGCCAGCTCACCGGACCCTAGGCATCAGCCCCAGCATTTT. Its protein product is CASSPDPRHQPQHF.

This chain's CDR3 is CASSLYREEQYF. The DNA for the CDR3 is TGTGCCAGCAGTCTCTACAGGGAGGAGCAGTACTTC. The chain joins TRBV7-9 to TRBJ2-7; tentative D call: TRBD1 (6 bases). V was cut by 6 bases and J by 7 bases, with 13 bases left in between. Germline CDR1 is SEHNR and CDR2 is FQNEAQ (reference sequence). This CDR3 has 12 amino acids.

The chain couples TRBV30 to TRBJ2-1; 8 bases line up with TRBD2. The germline V gene has CDR1 GTSNPN and CDR2 SVGIG (reference sequence). The length of the CDR3 is 13 residues. V lost 7 bases and J lost 6; bases outside the gene matches: 8. CDR3 sequence reads: CAYQRGKVNEQFF. The CDR3 nucleotides read TGTGCCTACCAGCGGGGGAAAGTCAATGAGCAGTTCTTC.

The genes are TRBV18 and TRBJ2-5; TRBD2 aligns across 11 bases. V was clipped by 2 bases and J by 1 base; unmatched bases: 3. The CDR3 consists of 16 residues. Germline V gene data show CDR1 as KGHSH and CDR2 as LQKENI. CDR3 sequence reads: CASSPETSGVQETQYF. Written as DNA, the CDR3 is TGTGCCAGCTCACCAGAGACTAGCGGGGTCCAAGAGACCCAGTACTTC. Using reference TRBV18 and TRBJ2-5 for the parts outside the CDR3, the full variable domain is NAGVMQNPRHLVRRRGQEARLRCSPMKGHSHVYWYRQLPEEGLKFMVYLQKENIIDESGMPKERFSAEFPKEGPSILRIQQVVRGDSAAYFCASSPETSGVQETQYFGPGTRLLVL.

This clone was picked up many times. The chain couples TRBV9 to TRBJ2-2, with D unclear. Germline CDR1 is SGDLS and CDR2 is YYNGEE. V lost 1 base and J 7 bases, leaving 8 bases between the germline ends. This CDR3 is 13 amino acids long. The CDR3 protein is CASSVRADGELFF. The CDR3 region has the DNA TGTGCCAGCAGCGTACGGGCGGACGGGGAGCTGTTTTTT.

This chain joins TRBV10-3 and TRBJ2-1; tentatively, D is TRBD1 (5 bases). The CDR3 loop spans 12 amino acids. Trimming cost V 10 bases and J 2 bases, with 9 bases left between them. Per germline, CDR1 ENHRY and CDR2 SYGVKD. This CDR3 reads CATRTTYNEQFF. The CDR3 coding sequence is TGTGCCACCCGGACAACCTACAATGAGCAGTTCTTC.

The CDR3 sequence: CASSQGDARSGELFF. The CDR3 nucleotides read TGCGCCAGCAGCCAAGGGGACGCCAGATCCGGGGAGCTGTTTTTT. The chain links TRBV4-1 to TRBJ2-2; D is tentatively TRBD1 or TRBD2 (5 bases each). The V end lost 1 base, the J end lost 6 bases, and 12 bases lay between the germline ends. Germline loops: CDR1 MGHRA, CDR2 YSYEKL. The CDR3 consists of 15 residues.

By its share, this clone is medium-sized. The V gene is TRBV7-2, the J gene TRBJ1-1, with D unresolved. The CDR3 spans 14 residues. V was shortened by 1 base and J by 2 bases, with 8 bases between the two germline ends. Germline CDR1 reads SGHTA; CDR2 reads FQGNSA. The CDR3 protein is CASSLDGLNTEAFF. Written as DNA, the CDR3 is TGTGCCAGCAGCTTAGACGGACTAAACACTGAAGCTTTCTTT.

CDR3 nucleotide sequence: TGTGCCAGCAGTTCCCCGCCACGTGGCCGTCACACCTTC. Translating it yields CASSSPPRGRHTF. The gene calls are TRBV6-5 and TRBJ1-2; no clear D gene. The CDR3 sequence is 13 residues long. Germline V gene sequence: CDR1 MNHEY, CDR2 SVGAGI. Trimming pared 4 bases from V and 12 bases from J, leaving 18 bases between.

The rearrangement joins TRBV18 to TRBJ2-6; 7 positions match TRBD1. The V gene end was trimmed by 4 bases and the J gene end by 2 bases; junction bases not matched to a gene: 8. The CDR3 length is 17 residues. The germline gives CDR1 KGHSH, CDR2 LQKENI. The chain's CDR3 is CASSLDRAPPGANVLTF. The CDR3 coding sequence is TGTGCCAGCTCACTCGACAGGGCCCCGCCTGGGGCCAACGTCCTGACTTTC. Supplemented by reference TRBV18 and TRBJ2-6, the full variable domain reads NAGVMQNPRHLVRRRGQEARLRCSPMKGHSHVYWYRQLPEEGLKFMVYLQKENIIDESGMPKERFSAEFPKEGPSILRIQQVVRGDSAAYFCASSLDRAPPGANVLTFGAGSRLTVL.

The V call is TRBV11-2, the J call TRBJ2-3, with a weak D call TRBD1 (6 bases). Germline CDR1 reads SGHAT; CDR2 reads FQNNGV. Trimming stripped 1 base from V and 5 bases from J, with 10 bases between. The length of the CDR3 is 14 residues. CDR3: CASSLVQGQDTQYF. For the CDR3, the DNA is TGTGCCAGCAGCTTAGTACAGGGCCAAGATACGCAGTATTTT.

J is TRBJ1-2 and V is TRBV9; D might be TRBD1 (5 bases). Germline lookup yields CDR1 SGDLS and CDR2 YYNGEE. CDR3 length: 14 amino acids. The V end lost 3 bases, the J end lost 10 bases, and 19 bases lay between the germline ends. CDR3 in amino acids: CASSAERGRRTYTF. The CDR3 bases are TGTGCCAGCAGCGCGGAAAGGGGACGGCGGACCTACACCTTC.

The chain carries TRBV6-5 and TRBJ1-1; D gene unclear. The germline V and J ends were trimmed by 7 bases and 3 bases, with 6 bases remaining between them. Per the germline V gene, CDR1 is MNHEY and CDR2 is SVGAGI. The CDR3 sequence is 11 residues long. CDR3 sequence (DNA): TGTGCCAGCATGAGAGACACTGAAGCTTTCTTT. This gives the protein CASMRDTEAFF.

V is TRBV19 and J is TRBJ1-4; D call uncertain. This CDR3 region has 15 residues. V was clipped by 6 bases and J by 14 bases, with 25 bases between them. Germline assignment: CDR1 LNHDA and CDR2 SQIVND (reference sequence). The CDR3 region has the DNA TGTGCCAGTAGCAAACACCAAGAGGGTTTTCGGATGCTGTTTTTT. This sequence encodes CASSKHQEGFRMLFF.

This rearrangement joins TRBV4-3 to TRBJ2-3; 12 bases map to TRBD2. Losses at the gene ends were 4 bases for V and 2 bases for J; bases not matched to a gene: 7. CDR3 size: 17 residues. Germline lookup yields CDR1 LGHNA and CDR2 YSLEER. Here the CDR3 DNA reads TGCGCCAGCAGCCCAGGACTAGCGGGGCTTTACACAGATACGCAGTATTTT. This codes for CASSPGLAGLYTDTQYF.

V gene TRBV14 combines with J gene TRBJ1-3; TRBD1 is a possible D gene (5 bases). The V end lost 1 base, the J end lost 8 bases, and 15 bases lay between the germline ends. CDR1 and CDR2 (germline): SGHDN, FVKESK. The CDR3 has 15 amino acids. CDR3 loop: CASSQVAGRADTIYF. In DNA, the CDR3 is TGTGCCAGCAGCCAAGTGGCAGGGAGGGCGGACACCATATATTTT.

On this clone itself: The same CDR3 arises from other DNA sequences in this sample as well. This chain uses TRBV19 with TRBJ2-7; TRBD1 might be the D (6 bases). This CDR3 comprises 15 residues. CDR1 is LNHDA, CDR2 SQIVND, per germline (reference sequence). Trimming cost V 6 bases and J 0 bases, with 15 bases left between them. This chain's CDR3 is CASRPRGRSSYEQYF. The CDR3 nucleotides are TGTGCCAGTAGACCCAGGGGTCGAAGCTCCTACGAGCAGTACTTC.

This rearrangement joins TRBV5-1 to TRBJ2-7; a possible D gene is TRBD2 (5 bases). The germline V gene encodes CDR1 SGHRS and CDR2 YFSETQ. CDR3 length equals 12 residues. Trimming cost V 2 bases and J 7 bases, with 10 bases left between them. CDR3 sequence: CASSFKAAEQYF. CDR3 DNA sequence: TGCGCCAGCAGCTTTAAAGCGGCAGAGCAGTACTTC.